A single sample gave rise to the 22 T cell receptor beta chains below, sequenced in a study of T cells after yellow fever vaccination. A single record per CDR3 protein comes from TCRdb applying MiXCR to the 5' RACE reads. The sample has some 300,000 distinct CDR3 sequences; over 8.5% are singletons. The material sequenced was CD4+ T cells sorted from PBMCs, taken 45 days after the yellow fever booster vaccination. The source of these receptors is a man aged 18 to 30 who received the YFV17D yellow fever vaccine.

This clonotype was seen only a few times. This rearrangement joins TRBV9 to TRBJ1-6, with 7 bases matching TRBD1. CDR1 and CDR2 (germline): SGDLS, YYNGEE. The V gene end was trimmed by 1 base and the J gene end by 7 bases; junction bases not matched to a gene: 8. The CDR3 runs to 16 residues. CDR3 sequence: CASSVTGAMANSPLHF. The CDR3 DNA reads TGTGCCAGCAGCGTAACAGGGGCGATGGCCAATTCACCCCTCCACTTT.

This rearrangement joins TRBV10-3 to TRBJ2-7; TRBD1 matches at 7 bases. Germline loops: CDR1 ENHRY, CDR2 SYGVKD. The CDR3 loop spans 15 amino acids. The V gene end was trimmed by 4 bases and the J gene end by 2 bases; junction bases not matched to a gene: 8. The CDR3 sequence: CAISGTTGNPYEQYF. CDR3 DNA sequence: TGTGCCATCAGTGGTACGACAGGGAACCCCTACGAGCAGTACTTC.

This clonotype was found a few times. This sequence joins TRBV6-5 and TRBJ2-3; 7 nucleotides line up with TRBD1. The CDR3 is 14 amino acids. Per germline, CDR1 MNHEY and CDR2 SVGAGI. J gave up 5 bases and V 4 bases, and 6 bases lay outside the gene matches. DNA for the CDR3: TGTGCCAGCAGTTTAGACAGGGTCAGAGATACGCAGTATTTT. It specifies CASSLDRVRDTQYF.

This clonotype was detected a few times. This chain connects TRBV20-1 to TRBJ2-7; no firm D call. The CDR3 consists of 12 residues. Trimming pared 6 bases from V and 2 bases from J, leaving 11 bases between. Germline CDR1 DFQATT, CDR2 SNEGSKA (reference sequence). The DNA for the CDR3 is TGCAGTGCCCTCCGTGGAACCTACGAGCAGTACGTC. Protein: CSALRGTYEQYV.

The genes are TRBV7-2 and TRBJ1-1; no firm D call. The V end was cut by 7 bases, the J end by 4 bases, with 16 bases between. The germline V gene has CDR1 SGHTA and CDR2 FQGNSA. This CDR3 is built from 14 residues. This chain's CDR3 is CASTFGRVGTEAFF. CDR3 nucleotides: TGTGCCAGCACCTTTGGGAGGGTGGGCACTGAAGCTTTCTTT.

This clonotype has just a few counts. The rearrangement uses TRBV4-1 and TRBJ1-2; D perhaps matches TRBD1 (5 bases). V lost 5 bases and J lost 4, with 20 bases in between. The CDR3 has 16 residues. CDR1 is MGHRA and CDR2 is YSYEKL in the germline V gene. For the CDR3, the DNA is TGCGCCAGCAGCGTCCGGGACGTACAAGTCGGCTATGGCTACACCTTC. Protein sequence: CASSVRDVQVGYGYTF.

The rearrangement links TRBV5-5 to TRBJ2-3; 16 bases map to TRBD2. Germline-derived CDR1 and CDR2 are SGHKS and YYEKEE (reference sequence). The CDR3 totals 20 residues. The V and J ends lost 2 bases and 1 base, in that order; junction bases with no gene match: 10. CDR3 residues: CASSLGTSGGAWFGTDTQYF. The DNA of the CDR3 is TGTGCCAGCAGCTTAGGGACTAGCGGGGGGGCGTGGTTCGGCACAGATACGCAGTATTTT.

The chain couples TRBV24-1 to TRBJ1-5, with 10 bases that match TRBD1. The CDR3 has 13 residues. V lost 6 bases, J lost 11 bases, and 6 bases stayed unmatched. Germline values: CDR1 KGHDR, CDR2 SFDVKD. CDR3 residues: CATSSGQGRSQHF. CDR3 sequence (DNA): TGTGCCACCAGTTCGGGACAGGGGAGGTCCCAGCATTTT.

This clonotype has just a few counts. The chain has TRBV28 and TRBJ2-5; perhaps D is TRBD1 or TRBD2 (6 bases each). Trimming stripped 2 bases from V and 5 bases from J, with 12 bases between. CDR1 is MDHEN, CDR2 SYDVKM, per germline. This CDR3 is built from 14 residues. CDR3 loop: CASSLPGAVETQYF. The DNA for the CDR3 is TGTGCCAGCAGTTTACCGGGGGCCGTTGAGACCCAGTACTTC.

In its sample, this clonotype was seen a few times. The J gene is TRBJ2-1, the V gene TRBV11-2; 8 bases are a match to TRBD2. Trimming removed 4 bases from V and 4 bases from J; junction bases left unmatched: 6. The CDR3 loop spans 15 amino acids. Germline loops: CDR1 SGHAT, CDR2 FQNNGV. CDR3 bases: TGTGCCAGCAGCTCGGGACTAGGGGGGTACAATGAGCAGTTCTTC. It yields the protein CASSSGLGGYNEQFF.

This clonotype was counted only a few times. V gene TRBV5-1 combines with J gene TRBJ2-1, with a weak D call TRBD2 (5 bases). The V gene's germline CDR1 is SGHRS and CDR2 YFSETQ. The V gene lost 2 bases and the J gene lost 7 bases, with 16 bases spanning the gap. The CDR3 has 15 residues. CDR3 coding DNA: TGCGCCAGCAGCTTTGAGGGCCCCCTGGGAAATGAGCAGTTCTTC. Encoded protein: CASSFEGPLGNEQFF.

This clonotype showed up many times. The V gene is TRBV5-1, the J gene TRBJ2-2; D remains ambiguous. The CDR3 loop spans 14 amino acids. CDR1 and CDR2 (germline): SGHRS, YFSETQ. V lost 1 base, J lost 0 bases, and 4 bases lay in between. CDR3 protein: CASSLTANTGELFF. The CDR3 coding sequence is TGCGCCAGCAGCTTGACAGCGAACACCGGGGAGCTGTTTTTT.

There are many counts of this clonotype. This chain connects TRBV7-9 to TRBJ2-7; D possibly corresponds to TRBD1 (6 bases). The V and J ends lost 5 bases and 0 bases respectively, with 14 bases between them. The CDR3 extends over 15 amino acids. Germline V gene sequence: CDR1 SEHNR, CDR2 FQNEAQ (reference sequence). The CDR3 DNA is TGTGCCAGCAGCCATGACCAGGGGCTCTCCTACGAGCAGTACTTC. Amino acids: CASSHDQGLSYEQYF.

There are a few counts of this clonotype. The chain combines TRBV12-3 or TRBV12-4 with TRBJ2-3, with D possibly matching TRBD1 (5 bases). This CDR3 region has 15 residues. With 2 bases removed from V and 1 base from J, the gap between germline ends came to 10 bases. CDR3 coding DNA: TGTGCCAGCAGTTTAACACAGACAGGCACAGATACGCAGTATTTT. The encoded protein is CASSLTQTGTDTQYF.

J is TRBJ2-3 and V is TRBV9; D is possibly TRBD2 (6 bases). Germline CDR1 reads SGDLS; CDR2 reads YYNGEE. V dropped 6 bases and J dropped 0 bases, with 8 bases sitting between them. The CDR3 is 13 residues long. The CDR3 DNA reads TGTGCCAGCAAGCGGGCCAGCACAGATACGCAGTATTTT. Translation: CASKRASTDTQYF.

The chain employs TRBV12-3 or TRBV12-4 and TRBJ2-5; 12 nucleotides agree with TRBD2. This CDR3 has 14 amino acids. Trimming at V came to 5 bases and at J to 5 bases, leaving 3 bases not matched to a gene. The CDR3 coding sequence is TGTGCCAGCAGTCCTAGCGGGGGGGCGGAGACCCAGTACTTC. Translated, it gives CASSPSGGAETQYF.

The chain links TRBV5-1 to TRBJ2-2; 10 bases map to TRBD2. The junction had 9 bases not matched to a gene; V was cut back by 2 bases and J by 5 bases. The CDR3 extends over 17 amino acids. CDR1 is SGHRS, CDR2 YFSETQ, per germline. The CDR3 nucleotides read TGCGCCAGCAGCTTTTTGGCTAGCGGGGGAGTAACCGGGGAGCTGTTTTTT. Protein product: CASSFLASGGVTGELFF.

This clonotype occurred a few times. The CDR3 coding sequence is TGTGCCAGCAGCTTAGCCCCACAGGCCCCCTATGGCTACACCTTC. Its protein is CASSLAPQAPYGYTF. V gene TRBV7-2 combines with J gene TRBJ1-2; the D gene is possibly TRBD1 (5 bases). The CDR3 is 15 residues long. The germline V and J ends were trimmed by 0 bases and 4 bases, with 12 bases remaining between them. The germline gives CDR1 SGHTA, CDR2 FQGNSA.

The chain is built from TRBV4-1 and TRBJ1-1; possible D gene TRBD1, 6 bases. V was clipped by 0 bases and J by 2 bases, with 13 bases between them. Germline-derived CDR1 and CDR2 are MGHRA and YSYEKL. The CDR3 extends over 16 amino acids. This chain's CDR3 is CASSQEGGGANTEAFF. CDR3 DNA: TGCGCCAGCAGCCAAGAGGGGGGGGGCGCCAACACTGAAGCTTTCTTT.

This chain links TRBV2 with TRBJ1-2, with D tentatively TRBD1 (5 bases). This CDR3 comprises 13 residues. Germline V lookup: CDR1 SNHLY, CDR2 FYNNEI. Trimming left V 6 bases short and J 4 bases short, with 12 bases between. CDR3 bases: TGTGCCAGCAGGGAGGGGCTTGGCTATGGCTACACCTTC. Translating gives CASREGLGYGYTF.

The J gene is TRBJ1-1, the V gene TRBV7-2; D is unresolved. With 0 bases removed from V and 4 bases from J, the gap between germline ends came to 12 bases. CDR3 size: 15 residues. Per germline, CDR1 SGHTA and CDR2 FQGNSA. CDR3 sequence reads: CASSLARGLGTEAFF. The CDR3 DNA reads as TGTGCCAGCAGCTTAGCGAGAGGGCTGGGCACTGAAGCTTTCTTT.

The chain carries TRBV5-1 and TRBJ2-1, with D tentatively TRBD1 or TRBD2 (6 bases each). The CDR3 is 13 amino acids. V was clipped by 6 bases and J by 7 bases, with 14 bases between them. Germline V gene sequence: CDR1 SGHRS, CDR2 YFSETQ. The CDR3 DNA is TGCGCCAGCAAGGAGGGGGGCCAAAATGAGCAGTTCTTC. Translating it yields CASKEGGQNEQFF.